This T cell receptor beta chain is drawn from a study of blood T cells in healthy people across ages. Turning to this clonotype: It may be a read error: a sequence one base away is much more abundant.

V lost 5 bases and J lost 1, with 15 bases in between. This CDR3 spans 15 amino acids. Germline lookup yields CDR1 LGHDT and CDR2 YNNKEL (reference sequence). Next came a second PCR, run for about 7 to 11 cycles, which used a sample-barcoded 5' primer along with a J-beta primer mix. TCRdb re-called the 5' RACE reads with MiXCR, one entry per CDR3 protein. The table records about 680,000 distinct CDR3 sequences, 45% to 50% of them present only once. The sequencing sample was made of blood. V and J are TRBV3-1 and TRBJ2-7; D ambiguous. This receptor was taken from a woman aged 55 to 70 in good health. CDR3: CASSGLMDPSYEQYF. As DNA, the CDR3 is TGTGCCAGCAGCGGGTTGATGGACCCTTCCTACGAGCAGTACTTC.